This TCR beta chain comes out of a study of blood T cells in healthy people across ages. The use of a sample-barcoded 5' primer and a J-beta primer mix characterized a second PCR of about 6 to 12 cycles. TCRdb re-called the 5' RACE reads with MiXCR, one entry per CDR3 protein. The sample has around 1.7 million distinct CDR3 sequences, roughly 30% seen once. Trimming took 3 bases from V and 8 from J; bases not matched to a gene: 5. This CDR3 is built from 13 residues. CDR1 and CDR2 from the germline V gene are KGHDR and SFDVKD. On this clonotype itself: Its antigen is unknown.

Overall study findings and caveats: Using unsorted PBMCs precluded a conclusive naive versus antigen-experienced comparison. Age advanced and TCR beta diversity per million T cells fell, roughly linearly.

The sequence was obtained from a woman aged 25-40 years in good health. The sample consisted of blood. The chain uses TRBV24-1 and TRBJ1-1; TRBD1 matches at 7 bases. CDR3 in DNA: TGTGCCACCAGTGATGTTTACAGGGGAGAAGCTTTCTTT. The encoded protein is CATSDVYRGEAFF.